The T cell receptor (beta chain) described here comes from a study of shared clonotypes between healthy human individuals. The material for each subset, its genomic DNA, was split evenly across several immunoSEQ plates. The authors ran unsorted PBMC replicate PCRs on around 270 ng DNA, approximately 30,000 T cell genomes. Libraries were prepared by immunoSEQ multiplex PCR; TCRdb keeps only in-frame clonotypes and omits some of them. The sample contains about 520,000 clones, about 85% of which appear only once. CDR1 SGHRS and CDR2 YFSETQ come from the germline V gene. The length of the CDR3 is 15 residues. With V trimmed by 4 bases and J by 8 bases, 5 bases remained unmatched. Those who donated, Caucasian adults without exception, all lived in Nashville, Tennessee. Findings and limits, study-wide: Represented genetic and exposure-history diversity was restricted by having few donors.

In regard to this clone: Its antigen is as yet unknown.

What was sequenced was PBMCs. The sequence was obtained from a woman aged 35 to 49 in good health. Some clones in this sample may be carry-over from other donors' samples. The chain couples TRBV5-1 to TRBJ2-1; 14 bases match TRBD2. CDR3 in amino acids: CASSPGTSGSHEQFF. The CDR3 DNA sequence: TGCGCCAGCAGCCCGGGGACTAGCGGGAGCCATGAGCAGTTCTTC. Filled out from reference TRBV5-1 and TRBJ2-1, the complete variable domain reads KAGVTQTPRYLIKTRGQQVTLSCSPISGHRSVSWYQQTPGQGLQFLFEYFSETQRNKGNFPGRFSGRQFSNSRSEMNVSTLELGDSALYLCASSPGTSGSHEQFFGPGTRLTVL.